This T cell receptor (beta chain) was sequenced for a study of blood T cell repertoires in COVID-19. As for the study in general: Some COVID-19 samples were acute and others convalescent; all came from the United States, Italy and Spain. In each case, the material was cDNA or gDNA derived from T cells, B-cell-depleted T cells, or PBMCs.

The CDR3 totals 17 residues. Germline CDR1 reads LNHDA; CDR2 reads SQIVND (reference sequence). V dropped 5 bases and J dropped 0; count of bases not matched to a gene: 6. Clones were sequenced by immunoSEQ multiplex PCR, and TCRdb holds only the in-frame ones, with some missing. The sample carries about 130,000 clones, around 81% recorded once. In this sample, this clone turned up once. The chain links TRBV19 to TRBJ1-5, with 11 bases matching TRBD1. The receptor was isolated from a man aged 25 to 40 with COVID-19, enrolled during active disease. What was sequenced was peripheral blood. As DNA, the CDR3 is TGTGCCAGTAGTGTGGGACAGGGGGGTTATAGCAATCAGCCCCAGCATTTT. Translating it yields CASSVGQGGYSNQPQHF.